This is a list of T cell receptor beta chains from one sample in a study of identical twins. Using its own MiXCR run on the 5' RACE reads, TCRdb lists one record per CDR3 protein. The repertoire holds some 100,000 distinct CDR3 sequences, with 5.5% to 7% as singletons. Sequences were obtained from memory T cells sorted from blood. The receptor source for this set is a woman aged 50 to 60 in good health. Each CDR3 is given with its conserved first and last residue. Fields, in order: V gene, J gene, D gene, clone size, CDR3 DNA, CDR3 protein. The D gene is left open where the match is weak. Clone size, where shown, is once, few, many, or a class for clones that have expanded.

TRBV20-1	TRBJ2-1	TRBD2	many	TGCAGTGCTATCATAGCGGGCTCGGGGGGTGAGCAGTTCTTC	CSAIIAGSGGEQFF
TRBV28	TRBJ1-2	NA	many	TGTGCCAGCAGGTTGAGGGCTGGCTACACCTTC	CASRLRAGYTF
TRBV25-1	TRBJ2-1	NA	many	TGTGCCAGCAGTGTTACGAAGGGCTCCAATGAGCAGTTCTTC	CASSVTKGSNEQFF
TRBV20-1	TRBJ1-4	NA	many	TGCAGTGCCGCCAGGGGTCCCGAAAAACTGTTTTTT	CSAARGPEKLFF
TRBV12-3/TRBV12-4	TRBJ1-5	NA	NA	TGTGCCAGCAGTTTCGGAGGGGGTCTTCAGCCCCAGCATTTT	CASSFGGGLQPQHF
TRBV5-4	TRBJ1-1	NA	NA	TGTGCCAGCAGCTTGGGAGGGGGGCTGCGCACTGAAGCTTTCTTT	CASSLGGGLRTEAFF
TRBV20-1	TRBJ2-1	TRBD2	many	TGCAGTGCCGAGGGAGGGACTAGCGGGAGCGATGAGCAGTTCTTC	CSAEGGTSGSDEQFF
TRBV5-1	TRBJ2-3	NA	few	TGCGCCAGCAGCTTGGACGGAGGCACAGATACGCAGTATTTT	CASSLDGGTDTQYF
TRBV7-3	TRBJ2-7	NA	many	TGTGCCAGCAGCTTAACCCCCGTGTACGAGCAGTACTTC	CASSLTPVYEQYF
TRBV6-5	TRBJ2-5	NA	many	TGTGCCAGCAGTTACTCGGCGTCGGGGACCCAGTACTTC	CASSYSASGTQYF
TRBV18	TRBJ1-4	NA	many	TGTGCCAGCTCACCACCAGGGGTTGGCGAAAAACTGTTTTTT	CASSPPGVGEKLFF
TRBV20-1	TRBJ2-3	TRBD1	NA	TGCAGCTGGGGGGGACAGGGAACAGATACGCAGTATTTT	CSWGGQGTDTQYF
TRBV10-3	TRBJ2-3	NA	many	TGTGCCCCCAAACTCCGGGGCACAGATACGCAGTATTTT	CAPKLRGTDTQYF
TRBV9	TRBJ2-5	NA	many	TGTGCCAGCAGCCCCGGGGGCAGGGTAGAGACCCAGTACTTC	CASSPGGRVETQYF
TRBV7-9	TRBJ2-3	NA	many	TGTGCCAGCAACAGGGACATCACAGATACGCAGTATTTT	CASNRDITDTQYF
TRBV24-1	TRBJ2-6	TRBD1	NA	TGTGCCACCAGGGGGACAGGGCTCTCTGGGGCCAACGTCCTGACTTTC	CATRGTGLSGANVLTF
TRBV20-1	TRBJ2-7	NA	few	TGCAGTGCTAGAGATCTCGAGCGGGCCTACGAGCAGTACTTC	CSARDLERAYEQYF
TRBV20-1	TRBJ2-7	TRBD1	many	TGCAGTGCAGGGACCGGGACAGGCCCCCTCGAGCAGTACTTC	CSAGTGTGPLEQYF
TRBV18	TRBJ1-2	NA	few	TGTGCCAGCTCACCCTTACAGGAAAAGGGCTACACCTTC	CASSPLQEKGYTF
TRBV5-4	TRBJ1-2	NA	many	TGTGCCAGCAGCTTGGAGCCTTATGGCTACACCTTC	CASSLEPYGYTF
TRBV29-1	TRBJ1-1	TRBD1	many	TGCAGCGTCGGACAGGAAGCTGAAGCTTTCTTT	CSVGQEAEAFF
TRBV7-9	TRBJ2-5	TRBD1	many	TGTGCCAGCAGCTTATCCGGTCAGGGGGCAGAGACCCAGTACTTC	CASSLSGQGAETQYF
TRBV12-3/TRBV12-4	TRBJ2-1	NA	many	TGTGCCAGCAGTTTCAGGCAGGGAGATGAGCAGTTCTTC	CASSFRQGDEQFF
TRBV19	TRBJ2-1	TRBD2	NA	TGTGCCAGTAGTAATCGTAGCGGGATCGGTAATGAGCAGTTCTTC	CASSNRSGIGNEQFF
TRBV5-1	TRBJ1-1	NA	many	TGCGCCAGCACCCTGGTTGGGGGCGGGAACACTGAAGCTTTCTTT	CASTLVGGGNTEAFF
TRBV20-1	TRBJ1-3	NA	many	TGCAGTGCTAGAGGGCCGGGAACGGACACCATATATTTT	CSARGPGTDTIYF
TRBV10-3	TRBJ2-2	TRBD1	many	TGTGCCATCAGCCCGCGACAGGGACAAACGGGCGGGGAGCTGTTTTTT	CAISPRQGQTGGELFF
TRBV29-1	TRBJ2-7	TRBD2	many	TGCAGCGGCCGTAGCGGGAATAGCAACGAGCAGTACTTC	CSGRSGNSNEQYF
TRBV10-3	TRBJ2-3	TRBD2	NA	TGTGCCATAACTAGCGGGAGGAGCACAGATACGCAGTATTTT	CAITSGRSTDTQYF
TRBV7-8	TRBJ1-5	NA	NA	TGTGCCAGCAGCTTAGATTCACTACGAGATCAGCCCCAGCATTTT	CASSLDSLRDQPQHF
TRBV20-1	TRBJ1-4	NA	many	TGCAGCGCTGTGGGTAGGGAGAAACTGTTTTTT	CSAVGREKLFF
TRBV30	TRBJ1-3	NA	few	TGTGCCTGGAGTGTACCCCCTCCGGGTTCGGGAAACACCATATATTTT	CAWSVPPPGSGNTIYF
TRBV7-3	TRBJ2-3	TRBD2	many	TGTGCCAGCAGCCCGGGACTAACTTTCCCAGATACGCAGTATTTT	CASSPGLTFPDTQYF
TRBV5-4	TRBJ2-2	NA	few	TGTGCCAGCAGCTTGGATAGGACGACGGCCGGGGAGCTGTTTTTT	CASSLDRTTAGELFF
TRBV12-3/TRBV12-4	TRBJ1-3	NA	many	TGTGCCAGCAGTTTAAGAGGGGAGAGCACCATATATTTT	CASSLRGESTIYF
TRBV12-3/TRBV12-4	TRBJ1-6	TRBD1	many	TGTGCCAGCACCCCCGAACAGGGGGCCGGGAATTCACCCCTCCACTTT	CASTPEQGAGNSPLHF
TRBV6-1	TRBJ1-5	TRBD1	many	TGTGCCAGCAAGACAGGGGGCGCAAATCAGCCCCAGCATTTT	CASKTGGANQPQHF
TRBV7-6	TRBJ2-5	NA	many	TGTGCCAGCAGCCCTGATCCCCCGGGACACTACCAAGAGACCCAGTACTTC	CASSPDPPGHYQETQYF
TRBV5-6	TRBJ2-1	TRBD2	many	TGTGCCAGCAGCTTGTCTGGCCTCCGTTTGGGAGGGCCCGAGCAGTTCTTC	CASSLSGLRLGGPEQFF
TRBV2	TRBJ2-1	NA	many	TGTGCCAGCAGTGAACGGGCGAACTACAATGAGCAGTTCTTC	CASSERANYNEQFF
TRBV10-3	TRBJ1-1	NA	many	TGTGCCATCAGTGAAACCGACGGAGGTACTGAAGCTTTCTTT	CAISETDGGTEAFF
TRBV12-3/TRBV12-4	TRBJ2-3	NA	many	TGTGCCAGCAGTTCCTTCTCCCAAGGAGGAAAGCAGTATTTT	CASSSFSQGGKQYF
TRBV19	TRBJ2-3	TRBD2	NA	TGTGCCAGTAGTATAGAGCCTAGCGGGAGTGCCACGCAGTATTTT	CASSIEPSGSATQYF
TRBV24-1	TRBJ2-6	TRBD1	many	TGTGCCACCAGTGAAGGGGGACAGTCCCCCTCTGGGGCCAACGTCCTGACTTTC	CATSEGGQSPSGANVLTF
TRBV12-3/TRBV12-4	TRBJ1-2	TRBD1	NA	TGTGCCAGCAGCCCGACGGGGACAGGGGGTGACGGCTACCCCTTC	CASSPTGTGGDGYPF
TRBV20-1	TRBJ2-1	NA	many	TGCAGTGCTAGAAGGTCTGGGTTCGATCGGGAGCAGTTCTTC	CSARRSGFDREQFF
TRBV5-1	TRBJ2-7	NA	few	TGCGCCAGCAGAGATAGGGGCGAGCAGTACTTC	CASRDRGEQYF
TRBV5-1	TRBJ2-1	NA	many	TGCGCCAGCAGCCCGGGGGGTAGAGGGGGCGCAGTGTACGATGAGCAGTTCTTC	CASSPGGRGGAVYDEQFF